This record covers a single T cell receptor (beta chain). Its target antigen remains unknown. Base-call qualities are not available, and no considerably larger clone is one nucleotide away. The V and J ends are trimmed by 3 bases and 4 bases, leaving 11 bases between them. The CDR3 contains 14 residues, cysteine and phenylalanine counted. Only CDR3 DNA is held: 42 bases, read in frame from base 1. From a lookup of the germline V gene, CDR1 and CDR2 are SGDLS and YYNGEE. The entry originates in a study of blood T cell repertoires in COVID-19 (dated by TCRdb to about 2020). Background for the entire study: Samples covering the acute and convalescent phases of COVID-19 were provided by collaborators in the United States, Italy and Spain. Where available, HLA class I and class II types were taken from metadata supplied by the sample provider and were not determined by assay-based typing. Samples were obtained from the ongoing ImmuneRACE study (first 160 participants) and from 1,254 subjects provided by 6 global collaborators. The repertoires were released in a freely available public database intended as a resource for research on the immune response to SARS-CoV-2. The dataset comprised deeply sampled blood TCRbeta repertoires from subjects exposed to, actively infected with, or recovered from COVID-19. The sample metadata nearly always contained a de-identified subject ID, COVID-19 status, age in years and sex. The material from the prospective study consisted of cDNA or gDNA derived from T cells, B-cell-depleted T cells, or PBMCs.

One collaborating source in Seattle enrolled patients while the patients were actively infected and followed the patients over time throughout the course of disease. Whole blood was collected in K2EDTA tubes by collaborating institutions according to the institutions' own protocols. For TCRbeta analysis, collaborators shipped samples as frozen whole blood, isolated PBMCs, or DNA extracted from either of those sample types. General conclusions and limits of the study: The amount of clinical and demographic metadata varied by source and participant and was provided uncurated.

TCRbeta CDR3 regions were amplified from genomic DNA by means of the immunoSEQ Assay, a bias-controlled multiplex PCR. In the original analysis: Within the assay, amplification of reference gene primers was used to estimate how many nucleated cells each sample contained. Sequence reads were collapsed and filtered to measure the absolute abundance of every unique TCRbeta CDR3 rearrangement. For each sample, productive Simpson clonality was calculated as the square root of Simpson's diversity index over productive rearrangements. TCRdb took this table from immuneACCESS and kept in-frame rearrangements with V and J called. Such tables lack part of the clones; where checked against another copy, unresolved V genes explain under half of the gap, and the rest is unexplained. V, J and clone size reflect that table, while D and trimming were determined from the DNA. This sample lists 150,000 to 200,000 clones; roughly 82% were detected once. Around 7% of the sample is taken by the ten largest.

The TCR originated in a woman aged 35 to 49 with COVID-19, enrolled during active disease. This receptor chain uses TRBV9 and TRBJ2-1; the D gene is unclear. The specimen was peripheral blood. The nucleotides are TGTGCCAGCAGCGCCCGGTCGGGTTACAATGAGCAGTTCTTC. This gives the protein CASSARSGYNEQFF.